This T cell receptor beta chain was identified during a study of blood T cell repertoires in COVID-19. The overall study: Acute and convalescent COVID-19 samples came from the United States, Italy and Spain. PBMCs, B-cell-depleted T cells, or T cells provided the cDNA or gDNA that made up the material.

Per the original methods: Amplified reference gene primers provided the basis for estimating nucleated cell counts. The protocol was immunoSEQ multiplex PCR, while the TCRdb copy is restricted to in-frame clones and leaves out a portion. V and J calls and clone size are as listed in that table; D and trimming were resolved from the DNA. Of about 410,000 clones listed, approximately 91% are singletons. Looked up from germline, CDR1 is LNHNV and CDR2 is YYDKDF (reference sequence). The CDR3 consists of 13 residues. V lost 0 bases and J 9 bases, leaving 11 bases between the germline ends. The sequencing sample was made of peripheral blood. This clonotype originated in a woman in her thirties or forties with COVID-19, enrolled during active disease. V is TRBV15 and J is TRBJ1-1, with D possibly TRBD1 on 6 matching bases. The CDR3 DNA reads as TGTGCCACCAGCAGAGATAGTACAGGGAAAGCTTTCTTT. Its translation: CATSRDSTGKAFF.